A single sample is the source of the 14 T cell receptor beta chains below, sequenced in a study of cytomegalovirus exposure and HLA in healthy donors. PCR involved 60 Vbeta and 13 Jbeta primers. Clones were sequenced by immunoSEQ multiplex PCR, and TCRdb holds only the in-frame ones, with some missing. Among approximately 130,000 clones, approximately 85% were seen once, and the ten largest hold under 7%. The sample was PBMCs. The receptors were gathered from a woman aged 30 to 39 in good health and CMV-seropositive.

About this clone: This specimen includes other DNA sequences encoding the same CDR3. The genes are TRBV5-1 and TRBJ2-7; 11 nucleotides match TRBD1. Trimming at V came to 4 bases and at J to 3 bases, leaving 6 bases not matched to a gene. The V gene's germline CDR1 is SGHRS and CDR2 YFSETQ. This CDR3 is 15 amino acids long. The CDR3 DNA sequence: TGCGCCAGCAGCCTGGACGGGACAGGGGGCTACGAGCAGTACTTC. As protein: CASSLDGTGGYEQYF.

The rearrangement joins TRBV2 to TRBJ2-7, with TRBD2 identical over 10 bases. CDR1 and CDR2 (germline): SNHLY, FYNNEI. Germline trimming cut 5 bases from V and 3 bases from J; bases unmatched to any gene: 7. This CDR3 has 15 residues. CDR3 nucleotide sequence: TGTGCCAGCAGTTATTACGGACTAGCGGACTACGAGCAGTACTTC. Protein: CASSYYGLADYEQYF.

J is TRBJ2-7 and V is TRBV9; 8 nucleotides line up with TRBD2. In germline, CDR1 is SGDLS, CDR2 YYNGEE. CDR3 length: 15 amino acids. V trimming: 0 bases; J trimming: 0 bases; junction bases outside the gene matches: 2. The CDR3 spells CASSVGLASSYEQYF. The CDR3 DNA is TGTGCCAGCAGCGTAGGACTAGCGAGCTCCTACGAGCAGTACTTC.

V usage is TRBV6-5 and J usage is TRBJ1-2; no clear D. Per the germline V gene, CDR1 is MNHEY and CDR2 is SVGAGI. The CDR3 runs 14 residues. Between the trimmed V and J ends, which lost 5 bases and 5 bases, there was a span of 15 bases. The CDR3, as DNA: TGTGCCAGCAGTCCCGACAAGTGGAAATATGGCTACACCTTC. It specifies CASSPDKWKYGYTF.

J is TRBJ2-1 and V is TRBV6-1; D remains ambiguous. Trimming pared 2 bases from V and 9 bases from J, leaving 5 bases between. The CDR3 is 11 residues long. CDR1 MNHNS and CDR2 SASEGT come from the germline V gene. For the CDR3, the DNA is TGTGCCAGCAGTGAATGGCTTGAGCAGTTCTTC. This codes for CASSEWLEQFF.

The chain carries TRBV14 and TRBJ2-1; D is unresolved. V was cut by 0 bases and J by 4 bases, with 13 bases left in between. From germline, CDR1 is SGHDN and CDR2 FVKESK. The CDR3 totals 16 residues. The CDR3 nucleotides read TGTGCCAGCAGCCAAGATATGGGTCGGGTGTACAATGAGCAGTTCTTC. This gives the protein CASSQDMGRVYNEQFF. Full variable domain (missing parts from reference TRBV14 and TRBJ2-1): EAGVTQFPSHSVIEKGQTVTLRCDPISGHDNLYWYRRVMGKEIKFLLHFVKESKQDESGMPNNRFLAERTGGTYSTLKVQPAELEDSGVYFCASSQDMGRVYNEQFFGPGTRLTVL.

The table lists this clone with a count of one. The genes are TRBV6-5 and TRBJ1-5; maybe TRBD1 (5 bases). Germline V gene lookup returns CDR1 MNHEY and CDR2 SVGAGI. Trimming pared 7 bases from V and 0 bases from J, leaving 13 bases between. The CDR3 runs 15 residues. The CDR3 DNA sequence: TGTGCCAGCACCCCAAAGGGGTATAGCAATCAGCCCCAGCATTTT. The encoded protein is CASTPKGYSNQPQHF.

V usage is TRBV6-1 and J usage is TRBJ2-2; 10 positions agree with TRBD2. Germline lookup yields CDR1 MNHNS and CDR2 SASEGT. The junction had 8 bases not matched to a gene; V was cut back by 2 bases and J by 5 bases. This CDR3 region has 17 residues. CDR3 amino acids: CASSEKAGGPGTGELFF. CDR3 bases: TGTGCCAGCAGTGAAAAAGCGGGGGGGCCGGGAACCGGGGAGCTGTTTTTT.

Written as DNA, the CDR3 is TGTGCCAGCAGGTCACAGGGAGACAATGAGCAGTTCTTC. This encodes CASRSQGDNEQFF. The chain couples TRBV2 to TRBJ2-1; perhaps TRBD1 as D (6 bases). Germline values: CDR1 SNHLY, CDR2 FYNNEI. The V end was cut by 6 bases, the J end by 5 bases, with 11 bases between. The CDR3 extends over 13 amino acids.

The gene calls are TRBV29-1 and TRBJ2-5, with D uncertain. CDR1 is SQVTM, CDR2 ANQGSEA, per germline. The CDR3 totals 11 residues. Trimming removed 6 bases at V and 1 base at J, with 6 bases between. CDR3 coding DNA: TGCAGCGTAGACACCCAAGAGACCCAGTACTTC. This sequence encodes CSVDTQETQYF.

CDR3: CASSLGSQAYNEQFF. CDR3 DNA sequence: TGTGCCAGCAGCTTGGGCTCCCAAGCCTACAATGAGCAGTTCTTC. The rearrangement joins TRBV7-3 to TRBJ2-1; D call uncertain. Germline lookup yields CDR1 SGHTA and CDR2 FQGTGA. The CDR3 runs 15 residues. Trimming shortened V by 3 bases and J by 2 bases, and 11 bases separated the two germline ends. Variable domain in full (rest from reference TRBV7-3 and TRBJ2-1): GAGVSQTPSNKVTEKGKYVELRCDPISGHTALYWYRQSLGQGPEFLIYFQGTGAADDSGLPNDRFFAVRPEGSVSTLKIQRTERGDSAVYLCASSLGSQAYNEQFFGPGTRLTVL.

The CDR3 sequence is CASSYTVSYGYTF. In nucleotides, the CDR3 is TGTGCCAGCAGTTACACCGTTAGCTATGGCTACACCTTC. The J gene is TRBJ1-2, the V gene TRBV6-5; no firm D call. Germline V lookup: CDR1 MNHEY, CDR2 SVGAGI. V was clipped by 2 bases and J by 4 bases, with 8 bases between them. The CDR3 is made up of 13 amino acids.

This clone was counted only a few times. The sample holds other DNA sequences that translate to the same CDR3. The CDR3 DNA follows: TGTGCCAGCAGTTCTGCCAGGGGCAGCTATGGCTACACCTTC. It encodes CASSSARGSYGYTF. This sequence joins TRBV28 and TRBJ1-2; TRBD1 is a possible D gene (6 bases). Germline CDR1 is MDHEN and CDR2 is SYDVKM. Trimming shortened V by 4 bases and J by 4 bases, and 13 bases separated the two germline ends. The CDR3 length is 14 residues.

CDR3 protein: CSVEDRTLAFF. As DNA, the CDR3 is TGCAGCGTTGAAGATCGGACTTTGGCGTTCTTC. This chain uses TRBV29-1 with TRBJ2-1; maybe TRBD2 (5 bases). This CDR3 contains 11 residues. The V end was cut by 0 bases, the J end by 15 bases, with 12 bases between. Germline CDR1 and CDR2: SQVTM and ANQGSEA.